This entry features one T cell receptor beta chain sequence. This sample is drawn from a study of blood T cell repertoires in COVID-19. As for the study in general: Donors in the United States, Italy and Spain gave samples during acute or convalescent COVID-19. In each case, the material was cDNA or gDNA derived from T cells, B-cell-depleted T cells, or PBMCs.

CDR1 and CDR2 (germline): SSHAT, FNYEAQ (reference sequence). The CDR3 consists of 18 residues. The V end was cut by 4 bases, the J end by 4 bases, with 25 bases between. Per the original methods: Reference gene primer amplification in the assay estimated nucleated cell counts. Here immunoSEQ multiplex PCR was the method, and the copy in TCRdb shows in-frame clones only, minus some. The V and J calls and clone size were taken over from that table, and D and trimming were inferred from the DNA. Here the sample spans a few hundred thousand clones, roughly 82% being singletons. The chain couples TRBV7-7 to TRBJ1-2; maybe TRBD1 (6 bases). This TCR derives from a human donor in a cohort sampled during active COVID-19. The material sequenced was peripheral blood. CDR3: CASSSNSGTTEAGYGYTF. The CDR3 DNA reads TGTGCCAGCAGCTCTAACAGCGGGACAACTGAAGCGGGCTATGGCTACACCTTC.